This is a list of T cell receptor beta chains from one sample in a study of T cell responses to AZD1222 COVID-19 vaccine. Sequencing used immunoSEQ multiplex PCR; TCRdb keeps in-frame clones, though not all of them. Found here are hundreds of thousands of clones, 90% to 95% of them singletons; the top ten hold 0.5% to 0.7%. The sequenced sample was peripheral blood, obtained 28 days after the second AZD1222 dose. Receptors originate from an adult who received the AZD1222 COVID-19 vaccine. Both conserved end residues are part of each CDR3. A D gene is named only where the DNA matches it firmly. Rows give clone size only sometimes, using once, few, many, or a class for an expanded clone.

v_gene	j_gene	d_gene	abundance	CDR3aa	CDR3nt
TRBV7-2	TRBJ2-1	.	.	CASSPSSGLGQDNEQFF	TGTGCCAGCAGCCCCTCTTCGGGTCTTGGCCAGGACAATGAGCAGTTCTTC
TRBV6-1	TRBJ1-5	.	.	CASSEAGTPSNQPQHF	TGTGCCAGCAGTGAAGCCGGGACACCGAGCAATCAGCCCCAGCATTTT
TRBV6-1	TRBJ2-5	.	few	CASSEDPKETQYF	TGTGCCAGCAGCGAAGACCCGAAGGAGACCCAGTACTTC
TRBV21-1	TRBJ1-5	.	.	CASSAQIQVQPQHF	TGTGCCAGCAGCGCCCAAATTCAGGTTCAGCCCCAGCATTTT
TRBV7-2	TRBJ2-7	TRBD1	.	CASSLDRAYYEQYF	TGTGCCAGCAGCTTGGACAGGGCTTACTACGAGCAGTACTTC
TRBV7-9	TRBJ2-2	.	.	CASSLGRAASGELFF	TGTGCCAGCAGCTTGGGCAGGGCTGCGTCCGGGGAGCTGTTTTTT
TRBV11-2	TRBJ1-1	.	.	CASSLEGTNTEAFF	TGTGCCAGCAGCTTAGAGGGTACGAACACTGAAGCTTTCTTT
TRBV3-1/TRBV3-2	TRBJ1-3	.	.	CASSPAGNTIYF	TGTGCCAGCAGCCCGGCGGGAAACACCATATATTTT
TRBV2	TRBJ2-2	.	.	CASSERRNTGELFF	TGTGCCAGCAGTGAACGACGGAACACCGGGGAGCTGTTTTTT
TRBV28	TRBJ1-5	.	once	CASSQGGGNQPQHF	TGTGCCAGCAGCCAAGGCGGGGGCAATCAGCCCCAGCATTTT
TRBV7-2	TRBJ1-5	TRBD1	once	CASSLVSGGLKPQHF	TGTGCCAGCAGCTTAGTATCAGGGGGCTTGAAGCCCCAGCATTTT
TRBV5-1	TRBJ2-5	.	.	CASSLDETQYF	TGCGCCAGCAGCTTGGATGAGACCCAGTACTTC
TRBV9	TRBJ1-2	TRBD1	.	CASSRTGGDGYTF	TGTGCCAGCAGTAGGACAGGGGGCGATGGCTACACCTTC
TRBV4-1	TRBJ1-4	TRBD1	.	CASSRGTGTGKEKLFF	TGCGCCAGCAGCCGGGGGACCGGGACAGGGAAAGAAAAACTGTTTTTT
TRBV11-3	TRBJ2-7	.	.	CASSWGDSYEQYF	TGTGCCAGCAGCTGGGGGGACTCCTACGAGCAGTACTTC
TRBV6-5	TRBJ1-6	.	once	CASMGVSYNSPLHF	TGTGCCAGCATGGGGGTCTCCTATAATTCACCCCTCCACTTT
TRBV2	TRBJ2-7	.	.	CASRPELHEQYF	TGTGCCAGCAGACCGGAACTCCACGAGCAGTACTTC
TRBV2	TRBJ1-1	.	few	CASSEAVGRTKAFF	TGTGCCAGCAGTGAAGCGGTGGGCAGGACTAAAGCTTTCTTT
TRBV29-1	TRBJ2-2	.	.	CSVHTGTGELFF	TGCAGCGTTCATACAGGGACCGGGGAGCTGTTTTTT
TRBV6-2/TRBV6-3	TRBJ2-7	TRBD1	.	CASSYTPGQDEQYF	TGTGCCAGCAGTTACACCCCGGGACAGGACGAGCAGTACTTC
TRBV28	TRBJ1-2	.	.	CATGVGIYGYTF	TGTGCCACCGGAGTAGGGATCTATGGCTACACCTTC
TRBV5-1	TRBJ2-7	TRBD1	once	CASSPRQGTSYEQYF	TGCGCCAGCAGCCCAAGACAGGGGACCTCCTACGAGCAGTACTTC
TRBV29-1	TRBJ1-1	TRBD1	.	CSVPPTGAVNTEAFF	TGCAGCGTTCCTCCGACAGGGGCGGTGAACACTGAAGCTTTCTTT
TRBV28	TRBJ1-1	TRBD1	.	CASSLTGENTEAFF	TGTGCCAGCAGTTTGACAGGGGAGAACACTGAAGCTTTCTTT
TRBV5-1	TRBJ2-1	TRBD2	.	CASSLGSGGASYNEQFF	TGCGCCAGCAGCTTGGGTAGCGGGGGGGCCTCCTACAATGAGCAGTTCTTC
TRBV7-9	TRBJ2-3	.	once	CASTQDLNTQYF	TGTGCCAGCACCCAGGACCTGAATACGCAGTATTTT
TRBV2	TRBJ1-1	.	.	CASSELITEAFF	TGTGCCAGCAGTGAATTGATCACTGAAGCTTTCTTT
TRBV5-4	TRBJ2-1	.	.	CASSLILGTTYNEQFF	TGTGCCAGCAGCTTGATTTTGGGGACGACATACAATGAGCAGTTCTTC
TRBV5-1	TRBJ2-1	TRBD1	.	CASSLGVRTGTLWFF	TGCGCCAGCAGCTTGGGAGTCCGGACAGGGACCCTATGGTTCTTC
TRBV5-6	TRBJ2-5	TRBD2	.	CASSSIAGGPQETQYF	TGTGCCAGCAGTTCCATAGCGGGGGGACCTCAAGAGACCCAGTACTTC
TRBV4-2	TRBJ1-1	.	.	CASSHETTGLNTEAFF	TGTGCCAGCAGCCACGAAACGACGGGGTTGAACACTGAAGCTTTCTTT
TRBV15	TRBJ2-5	.	once	CATSRGRDTQETQYF	TGTGCCACCAGCAGAGGCAGGGACACACAAGAGACCCAGTACTTC
TRBV5-4	TRBJ1-6	TRBD1	.	CASSFRQGISPLHF	TGTGCCAGCAGCTTCCGACAGGGAATTTCACCCCTCCACTTT
TRBV9	TRBJ2-7	TRBD1	.	CASSVGGDRDEQYF	TGTGCCAGCAGCGTAGGAGGGGACAGGGACGAGCAGTACTTC
TRBV2	TRBJ1-5	.	.	CASSEWQKHGAQHF	TGTGCCAGCAGTGAATGGCAGAAGCACGGGGCCCAGCATTTT
TRBV7-9	TRBJ1-4	.	once	CASRPRLGTQSTNEKLFF	TGTGCCAGCAGACCCCGGTTAGGGACCCAATCGACTAATGAAAAACTGTTTTTT
TRBV27	TRBJ1-1	.	.	CASRFQGLTEAFF	TGTGCCAGCAGGTTCCAGGGCCTCACTGAAGCTTTCTTT
TRBV4-2	TRBJ2-7	.	.	CASSQEDRSSYEQYF	TGTGCCAGCAGCCAAGAAGACAGGTCCTCCTACGAGCAGTACTTC
TRBV28	TRBJ1-1	.	.	CASGTPKRDTEAFF	TGTGCCAGCGGGACTCCTAAAAGGGACACTGAAGCTTTCTTT
TRBV2	TRBJ2-1	TRBD2	.	CASSGTSGSYNEQFF	TGTGCCAGCAGTGGGACTAGCGGGAGCTACAATGAGCAGTTCTTC
TRBV4-2	TRBJ2-4	.	.	CASSRLDRDKNIQYF	TGTGCCAGCAGCCGGTTGGACAGAGACAAAAACATTCAGTACTTC
TRBV28	TRBJ2-5	TRBD1	.	CASSLGQGAMETQYF	TGTGCCAGCAGTTTAGGCCAGGGGGCTATGGAGACCCAGTACTTC
TRBV5-4	TRBJ1-1	.	.	CASSAGGDDTEAFF	TGTGCCAGCAGCGCTGGGGGGGATGACACTGAAGCTTTCTTT
TRBV3-1/TRBV3-2	TRBJ2-7	.	.	CASSQVADASYEQYF	TGTGCCAGCAGCCAAGTTGCCGATGCCTCCTACGAGCAGTACTTC
TRBV7-2	TRBJ2-7	TRBD2	.	CASSPGLAGVEQYF	TGTGCCAGCAGCCCCGGACTAGCGGGAGTCGAGCAGTACTTC
TRBV20-1	TRBJ2-7	.	.	CSATSPREQYF	TGCAGTGCCACAAGCCCGAGGGAGCAGTACTTC
TRBV27	TRBJ2-7	.	.	CASSLRASYEQYF	TGTGCCAGCAGCCTAAGGGCCTCCTACGAGCAGTACTTC
TRBV28	TRBJ2-7	.	.	CASSLWSRYEQYF	TGTGCCAGCAGTTTATGGTCGAGGTACGAGCAGTACTTC
TRBV29-1	TRBJ1-2	TRBD1	.	CSVLPQGARSGYTF	TGCAGCGTGCTCCCTCAGGGGGCGAGATCTGGCTACACCTTC